The 15 T cell receptor beta chains below were found in one sample sequenced in a study of T cell responses to AZD1222 COVID-19 vaccine. Profiled with immunoSEQ multiplex PCR; TCRdb holds only in-frame clones, not every one. The repertoire holds 240,000 or so clones, 90% to 95% seen once, with 0.55% in the top ten. This material consisted of peripheral blood, taken on day 0 of AZD1222 vaccination. The receptors here all came from an adult in good health.

The CDR3 region has the DNA TGTGCCAGCAGCTTGTGGGGTCAGGGCAATCAGCCCCAGCATTTT. Translation: CASSLWGQGNQPQHF. This chain joins TRBV5-5 and TRBJ1-5; no reliable D call. The CDR3 runs 15 residues. V lost 1 base to trimming and J lost 2 bases, with 10 bases between them. The germline V gene encodes CDR1 SGHKS and CDR2 YYEKEE (reference sequence).

The chain recombines TRBV9 with TRBJ1-1; D is ambiguous. The CDR3 covers 13 residues. Per the germline V gene, CDR1 is SGDLS and CDR2 is YYNGEE. Trimming removed 4 bases at V and 1 base at J, with 8 bases between. Here the CDR3 DNA reads TGTGCCAGCAGCAGCAGCACGAACACTGAAGCTTTCTTT. Protein: CASSSSTNTEAFF.

The chain links TRBV2 to TRBJ1-5, with unresolved D. Germline V lookup: CDR1 SNHLY, CDR2 FYNNEI. There are 15 residues in the CDR3. Trimming removed 2 bases from V and 0 bases from J, with 8 bases in between. CDR3 in amino acids: CASSENLGSNQPQHF. The CDR3 coding sequence is TGTGCCAGCAGTGAAAATTTAGGTAGCAATCAGCCCCAGCATTTT.

A few counts support this clone. The chain recombines TRBV12-3 or TRBV12-4 with TRBJ1-2, with D hard to call. CDR3 length: 13 residues. Between the trimmed V and J ends, which lost 1 base and 4 bases, there was a span of 7 bases. The CDR3 sequence: CASSLGQVYGYTF. In DNA form, the CDR3 reads TGTGCCAGCAGTTTAGGCCAAGTCTATGGCTACACCTTC.

V gene TRBV21-1 combines with J gene TRBJ2-1; the table assigns TRBD2, which was not confirmed against the DNA. TRBV21-1 is noted as a pseudogene. The CDR3 covers 17 residues. CDR3 sequence reads: CASSKVGREGPVNEQFF. CDR3 bases: TGTGCCAGCAGCAAAGTCGGGCGGGAGGGCCCCGTCAATGAGCAGTTCTTC.

The genes are TRBV5-1 and TRBJ1-6; a weak D match, TRBD1 (5 bases). The CDR3 has 14 residues. Germline V gives CDR1 SGHRS, CDR2 YFSETQ. V lost 0 bases and J 6 bases, leaving 7 bases between the germline ends. The DNA of the CDR3 is TGCGCCAGCAGCTTGGGACAGTCTAATTCACCCCTCCACTTT. Its translation is CASSLGQSNSPLHF.

The genes are TRBV28 and TRBJ1-2; 9 bases fit TRBD1. The CDR3 runs to 15 residues. Trimming cost V 3 bases and J 5 bases; bases outside gene matches: 7. The germline gives CDR1 MDHEN, CDR2 SYDVKM. CDR3 region: CASSFTPGTGYGYTF. CDR3 coding DNA: TGTGCCAGCAGTTTCACCCCCGGGACAGGGTATGGCTACACCTTC.

The chain couples TRBV28 to TRBJ1-6; D unresolved. The germline gives CDR1 MDHEN, CDR2 SYDVKM. The CDR3 contains 12 residues. Trimming left V 5 bases short and J 13 bases short, with 12 bases between. The CDR3 DNA follows: TGTGCCAGCAGTCCGCCTGGGCAGCCCCTCCACTTT. Amino acids: CASSPPGQPLHF. Variable domain in full (rest from reference TRBV28 and TRBJ1-6): DVKVTQSSRYLVKRTGEKVFLECVQDMDHENMFWYRQDPGLGLRLIYFSYDVKMKEKGDIPEGYSVSREKKERFSLILESASTNQTSMYLCASSPPGQPLHFGNGTRLTVT.

The chain joins TRBV19 to TRBJ2-7; 7 bases agree with TRBD1. V shed 2 bases and J 3 bases; nucleotides not matched to a gene: 7. The CDR3 runs 15 residues. The V gene's germline CDR1 is LNHDA and CDR2 SQIVND (reference sequence). CDR3 DNA sequence: TGTGCCAGTAGTATAATGACAGGGTACCACTACGAGCAGTACTTC. It translates to CASSIMTGYHYEQYF.

This clone was detected only once. The chain joins TRBV24-1 to TRBJ1-4; D uncertain. This CDR3 is built from 18 residues. The germline gives CDR1 KGHDR, CDR2 SFDVKD. V was shortened by 5 bases and J by 0 bases, with 18 bases between the two germline ends. In DNA form, the CDR3 reads TGTGCCACCAGTGCCACTAGGGAGACACCCGCAACTAATGAAAAACTGTTTTTT. Translated: CATSATRETPATNEKLFF.

The V call is TRBV5-1, the J call TRBJ2-1; 10 nucleotides agree with TRBD2. The CDR3 covers 16 residues. In germline, CDR1 is SGHRS, CDR2 YFSETQ. After removal of 1 base from V and 2 bases from J, the junction contained 3 bases not matched to a gene. CDR3 DNA: TGCGCCAGCAGCTTGAGAAGCGGGGGGGCCTACAATGAGCAGTTCTTC. It specifies CASSLRSGGAYNEQFF.

This clone was observed once. The rearrangement links TRBV27 to TRBJ1-2; D not certain. CDR1 and CDR2 from the germline V gene are MNHEY and SMNVEV (reference sequence). This CDR3 has 13 residues. Trimming stripped 2 bases from V and 1 base from J, with 5 bases between. The CDR3 region has the DNA TGTGCCAGCAGTTTACGGGTTAACTATGGCTACACCTTC. As protein: CASSLRVNYGYTF.

The chain employs TRBV21-1 and TRBJ2-1; no DNA check was done on the table's D call, TRBD2. TRBV21-1 represents a pseudogene. The CDR3 spans 18 residues. The CDR3 here is CASSSPLQGLGYYNEQFF. CDR3 bases: TGTGCCAGCAGCAGTCCTCTACAGGGACTAGGGTATTACAATGAGCAGTTCTTC.

The chain carries TRBV4-2 and TRBJ2-7; possibly TRBD2 for D (6 bases). The ends were cut back, 1 base at V and 5 bases at J, with 12 bases in the middle. Looked up from germline, CDR1 is LGHNA and CDR2 is YNFKEQ. CDR3 length equals 14 residues. The CDR3 loop reads CASSQGGGVNEQYF. CDR3 sequence (DNA): TGTGCCAGCAGCCAAGGTGGAGGGGTGAACGAGCAGTACTTC.

The chain couples TRBV7-9 to TRBJ2-5; 14 bases align to TRBD2. After removal of 7 bases from V and 4 bases from J, the junction contained 5 bases not matched to a gene. Germline loops: CDR1 SEHNR, CDR2 FQNEAQ (reference sequence). This CDR3 contains 15 residues. CDR3 sequence (DNA): TGTGCCAGCACCGGACTAGCGGGAGGTCCAGAGACCCAGTACTTC. Residues: CASTGLAGGPETQYF.